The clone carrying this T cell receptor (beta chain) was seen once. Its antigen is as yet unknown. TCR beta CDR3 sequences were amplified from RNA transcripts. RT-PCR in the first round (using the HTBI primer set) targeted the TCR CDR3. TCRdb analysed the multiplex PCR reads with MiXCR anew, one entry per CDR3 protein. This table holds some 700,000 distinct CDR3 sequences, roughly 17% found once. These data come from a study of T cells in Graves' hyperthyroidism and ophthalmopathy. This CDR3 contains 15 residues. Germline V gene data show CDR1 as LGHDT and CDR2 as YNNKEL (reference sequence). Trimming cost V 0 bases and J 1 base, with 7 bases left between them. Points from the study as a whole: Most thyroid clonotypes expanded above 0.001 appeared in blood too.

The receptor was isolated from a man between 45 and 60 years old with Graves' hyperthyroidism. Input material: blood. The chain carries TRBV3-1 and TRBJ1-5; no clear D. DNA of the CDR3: TGTGCCAGCAGCCAAGACTTCCAGAGCAATCAGCCCCAGCATTTT. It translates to CASSQDFQSNQPQHF.